A single sample is the source of the 10 T cell receptor beta chains below, sequenced in a study of shared clonotypes between healthy human individuals. Generated by immunoSEQ multiplex PCR, the TCRdb table keeps only in-frame clones and is missing some. This sample yields hundreds of thousands of clones, of which around 97% are seen a single time; roughly 0.05% belongs to the top ten. Material: naive CD4+ T cells sorted from blood. Described subset: CD45RA+ positively selected. The source is a woman aged 30 to 39 in good health.

This clone was seen a single time. CDR3 loop: CASSGAPNYEQYF. The CDR3 coding sequence is TGTGCCAGCAGTGGTGCCCCAAACTACGAGCAGTACTTC. The V call is TRBV6-1, the J call TRBJ2-7; no clear D gene. The CDR3 is 13 amino acids. Trimming removed 4 bases from V and 3 bases from J, with 10 bases in between. The germline CDR1 and CDR2 sequences are MNHNS and SASEGT.

This chain joins TRBV28 and TRBJ2-6; D perhaps matches TRBD1 (6 bases). The CDR3 sequence is 16 residues long. The V gene lost 4 bases and the J gene lost 6 bases, with 16 bases spanning the gap. Germline CDR1 is MDHEN and CDR2 is SYDVKM. This CDR3 reads CASSSDHRAVANVLTF. As DNA, the CDR3 is TGTGCCAGCAGTTCGGACCACAGGGCTGTGGCCAACGTCCTGACTTTC.

V usage is TRBV28 and J usage is TRBJ1-1; D perhaps matches TRBD1 (6 bases). The germline V gene encodes CDR1 MDHEN and CDR2 SYDVKM. CDR3 length: 14 amino acids. Trimming shortened V by 2 bases and J by 10 bases, and 17 bases separated the two germline ends. The CDR3 sequence: CASSLGWGAGGAFF. DNA of the CDR3: TGTGCCAGCAGTTTAGGTTGGGGGGCTGGGGGAGCTTTCTTT.

The chain joins TRBV11-3 to TRBJ2-1; tentatively, D is TRBD2 (6 bases). CDR1 is SGHNT and CDR2 is YENEEA in the germline V gene. V was clipped by 5 bases and J by 8 bases, with 16 bases between them. The CDR3 extends over 14 amino acids. In nucleotides, the CDR3 is TGTGCCAGCAGCCGAGGTATTACTAGCTATGAGCAGTTCTTC. Translating it yields CASSRGITSYEQFF.

Only one count was recorded for this clone. This chain links TRBV13 with TRBJ2-5; D possibly uses TRBD1 or TRBD2 (5 bases each). The length of the CDR3 is 17 residues. Deletions cut 4 bases from V and 1 base from J, with 19 bases between. Germline CDR1 reads PRHDT; CDR2 reads FYEKMQ (reference sequence). The CDR3 spells CASSSRSRGVAQETQYF. For the CDR3, the DNA is TGTGCCAGCAGCTCGAGGTCAAGGGGAGTGGCCCAAGAGACCCAGTACTTC.

The rearrangement links TRBV28 to TRBJ2-5; 7 nucleotides align to TRBD1. The CDR3 has 16 amino acids. Germline CDR1 MDHEN, CDR2 SYDVKM. With 0 bases clipped from V and 7 bases from J, the junction kept 11 bases outside the gene matches. The CDR3 is CASSLWGTGEEGTQYF. CDR3 bases: TGTGCCAGCAGTTTATGGGGTACAGGGGAAGAGGGGACCCAGTACTTC. The full variable domain, rest sourced from reference TRBV28 and TRBJ2-5, is DVKVTQSSRYLVKRTGEKVFLECVQDMDHENMFWYRQDPGLGLRLIYFSYDVKMKEKGDIPEGYSVSREKKERFSLILESASTNQTSMYLCASSLWGTGEEGTQYFGPGTRLLVL.

The chain has TRBV18 and TRBJ2-1, with D possibly TRBD2 on 6 matching bases. V dropped 3 bases and J dropped 7 bases, with 16 bases sitting between them. Germline V gives CDR1 KGHSH, CDR2 LQKENI. The CDR3 is made up of 15 amino acids. The CDR3 sequence: CASSPGAAGNNEQFF. DNA for the CDR3: TGTGCCAGCTCACCGGGTGCGGCGGGAAATAATGAGCAGTTCTTC. The variable domain in full, completed from reference TRBV18 and TRBJ2-1, reads NAGVMQNPRHLVRRRGQEARLRCSPMKGHSHVYWYRQLPEEGLKFMVYLQKENIIDESGMPKERFSAEFPKEGPSILRIQQVVRGDSAAYFCASSPGAAGNNEQFFGPGTRLTVL.

This clone was seen a single time. CDR3 in DNA: TGTGCCAGCAGTTTGGAGTTGGTAGCAGATACGCAGTATTTT. Translation: CASSLELVADTQYF. The genes are TRBV28 and TRBJ2-3; D unclear. CDR3 length: 14 residues. CDR1 is MDHEN, CDR2 SYDVKM, per germline. Trimming took 3 bases from V and 4 from J, leaving 11 bases between them.

The J gene is TRBJ1-5, the V gene TRBV19, with a weak D call TRBD1 (6 bases). The ends were cut back, 4 bases at V and 6 bases at J, with 16 bases in the middle. The germline gives CDR1 LNHDA, CDR2 SQIVND (reference sequence). This CDR3 comprises 15 residues. CDR3 amino acids: CASSTPDRLTQPQHF. CDR3 DNA: TGTGCCAGTAGTACCCCCGACAGGTTGACTCAGCCCCAGCATTTT.

CDR3 sequence: CASSYSSGRSEEQYF. The CDR3 coding sequence is TGCGCCAGCAGCTACAGTAGCGGGAGGAGTGAGGAGCAGTACTTC. The chain links TRBV5-1 to TRBJ2-7, with 10 nucleotides matching TRBD2. Germline V gene lookup returns CDR1 SGHRS and CDR2 YFSETQ. The CDR3 contains 15 residues. Germline trimming cut 3 bases from V and 7 bases from J; bases unmatched to any gene: 10.